This is a list of T cell receptor beta chains from one sample in a study of CD8 T cells in ankylosing spondylitis. From the 5' RACE reads, TCRdb called clonotypes with MiXCR, one entry per CDR3 protein. The sample holds under 550,000 distinct CDR3 sequences; 20% to 30% are singletons and the top ten take 0.89%. Sequencing used blood, either unsorted or a sorted T cell fraction (not recorded which). Every receptor here comes from a male donor with ankylosing spondylitis. Each CDR3 is given with its conserved first and last residue. Each record gives: clone size, J gene, V gene, D gene, CDR3 DNA, CDR3 protein. A D gene is named only where the DNA matches it firmly. The size of a clone is reported for some rows only, either as once, few or many, or as a class for expanded clones.

few,TRBJ2-2,TRBV27,TRBD2,TGTGCCAGCAGTTCACAGGGACTAGCAGGTCTTAACACCGGGGAGCTGTTTTTT,CASSSQGLAGLNTGELFF
.,TRBJ1-1,TRBV10-3,.,TGTGCCATCAAGGAACCCAACACTGAAGCTTTCTTT,CAIKEPNTEAFF
many,TRBJ2-1,TRBV7-2,TRBD2,TGTGCCAGCAGCTTAGAGGGTAGCGGGACCTCGCCTTCTCGGTTCTTC,CASSLEGSGTSPSRFF
few,TRBJ2-1,TRBV12-3/TRBV12-4,TRBD1,TGTGCCAGCAGTTTAGATGGACAGGGGCTCCATGAGCAGTTCTTC,CASSLDGQGLHEQFF
few,TRBJ2-1,TRBV30,TRBD2,TGTGCCTGGAGTGGACTAGCCTCCTACAATGAGCAGTTCTTC,CAWSGLASYNEQFF
many,TRBJ2-3,TRBV20-1,TRBD2,TGCAGTGCTAGAGGCAGCGGGAGGCGCGATACGCAGTATTTT,CSARGSGRRDTQYF
.,TRBJ1-1,TRBV6-2/TRBV6-3,.,TGTGCCAGCAGTTCTCTACCAACTCCGTCCCACGACTTT,CASSSLPTPSHDF
few,TRBJ1-1,TRBV12-3/TRBV12-4,.,TGTGCCAGCAATCCGACAGTCTTAAGGAGAGCTTTCTTT,CASNPTVLRRAFF
.,TRBJ2-3,TRBV20-1,TRBD1,TGCAGTGCGACAGGGGGATCTAGCACAGATACGCAGTATTTT,CSATGGSSTDTQYF
.,TRBJ2-1,TRBV4-1,.,TGCGCCAGCAGCTCCGAGGAGAATGAGCAGTTCTTC,CASSSEENEQFF
.,TRBJ1-6,TRBV30,.,TGTGCCTGGAGGGGGGATAACTCCTATAATTCACCCCTCCACTTT,CAWRGDNSYNSPLHF
many,TRBJ2-7,TRBV12-3/TRBV12-4,TRBD2,TGTGCCAGCAGTCCTTTAAGCGGGGGCCGTCTCTACGAGCAGTACTTC,CASSPLSGGRLYEQYF
.,TRBJ2-5,TRBV5-1,.,TGCGCCAGCAGCTTGGTTCGGGGGTTGGCAGAGACCCAGTACTTC,CASSLVRGLAETQYF
few,TRBJ2-1,TRBV18,TRBD2,TGTGCCAGCTCACCACGGACTAGCGGGAGCTTTGTTGACAATGAGCAGTTCTTC,CASSPRTSGSFVDNEQFF
few,TRBJ2-2,TRBV6-1,TRBD2,TGTGCCAGCAGTGTGGGACTAGCGCATTCCCCGAACACCGGGGAGCTGTTTTTT,CASSVGLAHSPNTGELFF
once,TRBJ1-1,TRBV5-1,TRBD1,TGCGCCAGCAGCTCCCCACCCAGGGGGGCTGACACTGAAGCTTTCTTT,CASSSPPRGADTEAFF
.,TRBJ2-3,TRBV4-1,.,TGCGCCAGCAGCCAAGATACGACTGGGGGTGCAGATACGCAGTATTTT,CASSQDTTGGADTQYF
.,TRBJ1-1,TRBV18,.,TGTGCCAGCTCACCACCGACATCCGGGGACACTGAAGCTTTCTTT,CASSPPTSGDTEAFF
.,TRBJ2-3,TRBV20-1,.,TGCAGTGCTGGGGTCCACAGCGGAGGCACAGATACGCAGTATTTT,CSAGVHSGGTDTQYF
.,TRBJ2-1,TRBV7-2,.,TGTGCCAGCAGCCCTCGGGCCAGCGTCTCCTACAATGAGCAGTTCTTC,CASSPRASVSYNEQFF
few,TRBJ2-2,TRBV7-9,.,TGTGCCAGCAGCGGACAGACAAACACCGGGGAGCTGTTTTTT,CASSGQTNTGELFF
.,TRBJ1-2,TRBV6-1,.,TGTGCCAGCAGTGAAGGACACTTACGTAACTATGGCTACACCTTC,CASSEGHLRNYGYTF
.,TRBJ1-2,TRBV9,TRBD1,TGTGCCAGCAGCCCCCGGACAGGGACTAACTATGGCTACACCTTC,CASSPRTGTNYGYTF
.,TRBJ2-2,TRBV27,TRBD2,TGTGCCAGCAGTTTATATCGGGGGGTCGGGGAGCTGTTTTTT,CASSLYRGVGELFF
.,TRBJ2-1,TRBV3-1,.,TGTGCCAGCAGCCAAACGGACAATGAGCAGTTCTTC,CASSQTDNEQFF
few,TRBJ1-1,TRBV12-3/TRBV12-4,.,TGTGCCAGCAGTTCCCCGGGCAGGTTCTATTATAACACTGAAGCTTTCTTT,CASSSPGRFYYNTEAFF
.,TRBJ2-6,TRBV19,.,TGTGCCAGCAGGACGGAAGGCTCTGGGGCCAACGTCCTGACTTTC,CASRTEGSGANVLTF
.,TRBJ1-4,TRBV3-1,.,TGTGCCAGCAGCCAAGTGAGGGGATCTAATGAAAAACTGTTTTTT,CASSQVRGSNEKLFF
.,TRBJ1-1,TRBV20-1,.,TGCAGTGCTAGACCGGGGTTTGGCACTGAAGCTTTCTTT,CSARPGFGTEAFF
few,TRBJ2-1,TRBV9,.,TGTGCCAGCAGCGTAGATTCCACGGGAGTGAGCTACAATGAGCAGTTCTTC,CASSVDSTGVSYNEQFF
few,TRBJ2-2,TRBV12-5,.,TGTGCTAGTGGTACCCAGCTCGGGGAGCTGTTTTTT,CASGTQLGELFF
few,TRBJ2-5,TRBV11-2,.,TGTGCCAGCAGCCCCCCCGCACGGGAGACCCAGTACTTC,CASSPPARETQYF
.,TRBJ2-7,TRBV20-1,.,TGCAGTGCGCCGTCTGCGGTCTCCTACGAGCAGTACTTC,CSAPSAVSYEQYF
.,TRBJ2-4,TRBV20-1,TRBD2,TGCAGTGCCCCGGGGGTTGGCGGGAGGTCGTCCAAAAACATTCAGTACTTC,CSAPGVGGRSSKNIQYF
.,TRBJ1-2,TRBV7-2,TRBD1,TGTGCCAGCAGCTTCTCCCGGTTTAAGGGGGCGCAAAATGGCTACACCTTC,CASSFSRFKGAQNGYTF
.,TRBJ2-5,TRBV2,.,TGTGCCAGCAACCGGAGGGCAGGGCAAGAGACCCAGTACTTC,CASNRRAGQETQYF
.,TRBJ2-3,TRBV29-1,.,TGCAGCGTTGAAGATCTAGGGGTACAGTATTTT,CSVEDLGVQYF
few,TRBJ2-1,TRBV5-1,.,TGCGCCAGCAGCTTGGTTGCAGGCACCTACAATGAGCAGTTCTTC,CASSLVAGTYNEQFF
few,TRBJ2-3,TRBV20-1,.,TGCAGTGCTACCCTTCTGACAGATACGCAGTATTTT,CSATLLTDTQYF
.,TRBJ2-3,TRBV3-1,.,TGTGCCAGCGAGGGAGGCGCAGATACGCAGTATTTT,CASEGGADTQYF
.,TRBJ2-7,TRBV2,TRBD1,TGTGCCAGCAGGGGACAGGGGGCGTTTGACGAGCAGTACTTC,CASRGQGAFDEQYF
.,TRBJ2-7,TRBV5-1,.,TGCGCCAGCAGAGAACTAGAACAGGGAGAGCAGTACTTC,CASRELEQGEQYF
few,TRBJ1-1,TRBV5-1,.,TGCGCCAGTCGGGTTGAAGGGAACACTGAAGCTTTCTTT,CASRVEGNTEAFF
.,TRBJ1-1,TRBV5-1,TRBD1,TGCGCCAGCAGCCCTTCGACAGGGTCTGAAGCTTTCTTT,CASSPSTGSEAFF
.,TRBJ1-1,TRBV5-1,TRBD1,TGCGCCAGCAGTGGACAGGGGTTCAACACTGAAGCTTTCTTT,CASSGQGFNTEAFF
.,TRBJ1-3,TRBV20-1,.,TGCAGTGCTAGAGTACCAAACTCTGGAAACACCATATATTTT,CSARVPNSGNTIYF
.,TRBJ1-1,TRBV29-1,.,TGCAGCGTTCGTCCCAGTGGGACTGAAGCTTTCTTT,CSVRPSGTEAFF
.,TRBJ2-3,TRBV20-1,.,TGCAGTGCGAGGACTCAGTATAGCACAGATACGCAGTATTTT,CSARTQYSTDTQYF
.,TRBJ2-7,TRBV20-1,TRBD1,TGCAGTGCTAGTTTGGGACAGGGGGACGAGCAGTACTTC,CSASLGQGDEQYF
.,TRBJ1-4,TRBV3-1,.,TGTGCCAGCAGCCAAGGTTCGGTTGAAAAACTGTTTTTT,CASSQGSVEKLFF
few,TRBJ1-2,TRBV12-3/TRBV12-4,.,TGTGCCAGCAGTTTGGAGGACCTCTATGGCTACACCTTC,CASSLEDLYGYTF
.,TRBJ2-3,TRBV20-1,.,TGCAGTGCTACTTACACAGATACGCAGTATTTT,CSATYTDTQYF
few,TRBJ2-1,TRBV11-3,.,TGTGCCAGCAGACGGGACTTGGGTGAGCAGTTCTTC,CASRRDLGEQFF
few,TRBJ1-5,TRBV20-1,.,TGCAGTGCTATGGACGGCCTTAGCAATCAGCCCCAGCATTTT,CSAMDGLSNQPQHF
few,TRBJ2-1,TRBV9,.,TGTGCCAGCAGCGAAGAGGGGGGAACTTACAATGAGCAGTTCTTC,CASSEEGGTYNEQFF
.,TRBJ1-1,TRBV6-6,.,TGTGCCAGCACTGGACGGATGAACACTGAAGCTTTCTTT,CASTGRMNTEAFF
.,TRBJ1-1,TRBV29-1,TRBD1,TGCAGCGTTGAACGGGACAGCTACACTGAAGCTTTCTTT,CSVERDSYTEAFF